The 16 T cell receptor beta chains listed next were all sequenced from one sample in a study of blood T cell repertoires in COVID-19. The repertoire was sequenced with immunoSEQ multiplex PCR; TCRdb's copy has only in-frame clones and lacks some. The sample shows 100,000 or so clones, over 75% of them seen only once. Input material: peripheral blood. The receptor source for this set is a man in his fifties with acute or convalescent COVID-19.

The rearrangement links TRBV25-1 to TRBJ2-1; weak D call: TRBD2 (5 bases). CDR1 and CDR2 (germline): MGHDK, SYGVNS. V lost 8 bases and J 9 bases, leaving 14 bases between the germline ends. The CDR3 runs 12 residues. The CDR3 DNA is TGTGCCAGCGGCGTTAGGGCGGGTGAGCAGTTCTTC. This gives the protein CASGVRAGEQFF.

The chain links TRBV24-1 to TRBJ2-1; 7 bases are a match to TRBD2. The germline CDR1 and CDR2 sequences are KGHDR and SFDVKD. With 5 bases clipped from V and 3 bases from J, the junction kept 6 bases outside the gene matches. The CDR3 consists of 15 residues. CDR3 loop: CATSGTSLNYNEQFF. The CDR3 nucleotides read TGTGCCACCAGTGGGACTAGTCTTAACTACAATGAGCAGTTCTTC.

The chain uses TRBV2 and TRBJ2-7, with a possible D match to TRBD1 (5 bases). From germline, CDR1 is SNHLY and CDR2 FYNNEI. The CDR3 extends over 14 amino acids. V lost 7 bases and J 0 bases, leaving 13 bases between the germline ends. CDR3 coding DNA: TGTGCCAGCATCTTACAGGTGTTCTCCTACGAGCAGTACTTC. Its protein product is CASILQVFSYEQYF.

The chain carries TRBV14 and TRBJ2-1, with TRBD2 as a possible D gene (5 bases). This CDR3 has 14 amino acids. Germline assignment: CDR1 SGHDN and CDR2 FVKESK. V was trimmed by 4 bases and J by 5 bases, leaving 12 bases between them. CDR3 amino acids: CASSPADWHNEQFF. The CDR3 nucleotides read TGTGCCAGCAGCCCCGCGGACTGGCACAATGAGCAGTTCTTC.

This chain links TRBV5-5 with TRBJ1-6, with TRBD1 identical over 7 bases. Germline CDR1 is SGHKS and CDR2 is YYEKEE (reference sequence). The CDR3 covers 12 residues. The ends lost 5 bases at V and 14 bases at J; junction bases unmatched: 7. CDR3 sequence reads: CASSPKGTALHF. The CDR3 DNA follows: TGTGCCAGCAGTCCGAAAGGGACAGCCCTCCACTTT.

The rearrangement links TRBV14 to TRBJ2-3, with 11 nucleotides matching TRBD2. V dropped 4 bases and J dropped 5; count of bases not matched to a gene: 5. Germline V gene lookup returns CDR1 SGHDN and CDR2 FVKESK. This CDR3 region has 15 residues. In nucleotides, the CDR3 is TGTGCCAGCAGCCGCACCGGGACTAGCGGAGATACGCAGTATTTT. It translates to CASSRTGTSGDTQYF.

This clone was picked up one time. This chain links TRBV6-5 with TRBJ1-4; the D is unclear. Germline V gene sequence: CDR1 MNHEY, CDR2 SVGAGI. V shed 6 bases and J shed 0 bases, with 5 bases lying between them. The CDR3 covers 13 residues. The CDR3 is CASRQPTNEKLFF. The CDR3, as DNA: TGTGCCAGCAGACAACCAACTAATGAAAAACTGTTTTTT.

The chain links TRBV11-2 to TRBJ1-1, with D uncertain. V lost 5 bases to trimming and J lost 2 bases, with 15 bases between them. The CDR3 contains 15 residues. CDR1 is SGHAT, CDR2 FQNNGV, per germline. This CDR3 is CASSHRKTRNTEAFF. The CDR3, as DNA: TGTGCCAGCAGCCATAGGAAGACTAGAAACACTGAAGCTTTCTTT.

This clone has a handful of counts. V gene TRBV21-1 combines with J gene TRBJ2-7; the DNA was not compared with TRBD1, the D call given in the table. TRBV21-1 is labeled a pseudogene. The CDR3 runs 13 residues. The DNA of the CDR3 is TGTGCCAGTCGACAGGGAAGGAACTATGAGCAGTACTTC. Residues: CASRQGRNYEQYF.

The chain uses TRBV5-4 and TRBJ2-1; 10 bases line up with TRBD2. V shed 4 bases and J 12 bases; nucleotides not matched to a gene: 16. The V gene's germline CDR1 is SGHNT and CDR2 YYREEE (reference sequence). The CDR3 has 16 amino acids. CDR3 coding DNA: TGTGCCAGCAGCCCGGGTACCAGCGGGAGGGCCGAAGGGCAGTTCTTC. Translated: CASSPGTSGRAEGQFF.

This chain joins TRBV19 and TRBJ1-3; 7 bases align to TRBD1. Trimming removed 5 bases from V and 10 bases from J; junction bases left unmatched: 5. Germline V CDR1 and CDR2: LNHDA, SQIVND (reference sequence). This CDR3 has 12 amino acids. The CDR3 nucleotides read TGTGCCAGTAGTTCCAGGGGGAGAACCATATATTTT. Its protein product is CASSSRGRTIYF.

The chain is built from TRBV18 and TRBJ2-6, with TRBD2 matching over 9 bases. Germline CDR1 KGHSH, CDR2 LQKENI. The V and J ends lost 1 base and 2 bases, in that order; junction bases with no gene match: 6. The CDR3 has 18 residues. The CDR3 sequence is CASSPQYGGGAGANVLTF. The CDR3 DNA reads TGTGCCAGCTCACCACAGTATGGCGGGGGGGCTGGGGCCAACGTCCTGACTTTC.

The V call is TRBV10-1, the J call TRBJ2-7, with 7 bases identical to TRBD2. The germline gives CDR1 WNHNN, CDR2 SYGVQD (reference sequence). The CDR3 is 15 residues long. Losses at the gene ends were 0 bases for V and 5 bases for J; bases not matched to a gene: 7. CDR3 sequence (DNA): TGCGCCAGCAGTGAGTCAGGCCTAGCGGCGGACGAGCAGTACTTC. Protein sequence: CASSESGLAADEQYF.

The chain recombines TRBV5-1 with TRBJ2-5; the D gene is possibly TRBD1 (6 bases). The CDR3 totals 14 residues. Per the germline V gene, CDR1 is SGHRS and CDR2 is YFSETQ. V dropped 7 bases and J dropped 6 bases, with 19 bases sitting between them. CDR3 in DNA: TGCGCCAGCGCAACCATACAGGGTGGAAAGACCCAGTACTTC. The encoded protein is CASATIQGGKTQYF.

V gene TRBV6-6 combines with J gene TRBJ2-1; 9 bases align to TRBD2. V trimming: 0 bases; J trimming: 8 bases; junction bases outside the gene matches: 5. The CDR3 is made up of 15 amino acids. Germline values: CDR1 MNHNY, CDR2 SVGAGI (reference sequence). The chain's CDR3 is CASSYSILAGDEQFF. DNA for the CDR3: TGTGCCAGCAGTTACTCGATACTAGCGGGTGATGAGCAGTTCTTC.

The chain has TRBV28 and TRBJ2-7, with TRBD1 matching over 12 bases. J was trimmed by 6 bases and V by 6 bases; bases with no gene match: 9. Germline assignment: CDR1 MDHEN and CDR2 SYDVKM. The CDR3 is 15 amino acids. In DNA, the CDR3 is TGTGCCAGCAGGGACTCCGGGACAGGGGGCGGCGAGCAGTACTTC. Translated: CASRDSGTGGGEQYF. Full variable domain (remainder filled in from reference TRBV28 and TRBJ2-7): DVKVTQSSRYLVKRTGEKVFLECVQDMDHENMFWYRQDPGLGLRLIYFSYDVKMKEKGDIPEGYSVSREKKERFSLILESASTNQTSMYLCASRDSGTGGGEQYFGPGTRLTVT.